This T cell receptor (beta chain) was retrieved from a study of metastatic and nonmetastatic thyroid tumors. Study in general: Malignant and benign thyroid patients had repertoires compared in peripheral blood and tumor or nodule tissue.

TCRdb re-clonotyped the PCR reads via MiXCR. Of about 9,000 clones listed, roughly 14% were seen once; the top ten hold 4.5% to 6%. This CDR3 region has 14 residues. Germline trimming cut 4 bases from V and 2 bases from J; bases unmatched to any gene: 5. Germline loops: CDR1 SGHNT, CDR2 YYREEE (reference sequence). Patients had received no treatment of any kind before thyroid surgery. This chain connects TRBV5-4 to TRBJ1-2; TRBD1 aligns across 7 bases. The sample was blood. The TCR comes from a female donor with papillary thyroid cancer or a benign thyroid nodule (not recorded which). Some clones in this sample may be carry-over from other donors' samples. This CDR3 is CASSHGTANYGYTF. As DNA, the CDR3 is TGTGCCAGCAGCCACGGGACAGCGAACTATGGCTACACCTTC.